The 3 T cell receptor beta chains in this list originate from one sample, sequenced in a study of blood T cell repertoires in COVID-19. Clones were read by immunoSEQ multiplex PCR, and TCRdb kept only the in-frame ones, dropping some. Here the sample spans about 86,000 clones, more than 60% being singletons. Source material: peripheral blood. The receptor source for this set is a man between 65 and 85 years old with acute or convalescent COVID-19.

The V call is TRBV2, the J call TRBJ1-4; 7 nucleotides agree with TRBD1. The CDR3 loop spans 15 amino acids. CDR1 is SNHLY, CDR2 FYNNEI, per germline. The J segment lost 1 base and the V segment lost 6 bases, leaving 5 bases of the junction unmatched. CDR3 DNA sequence: TGTGCCAGCAGCGGGGACAGCAAAACTAATGAAAAACTGTTTTTT. It specifies CASSGDSKTNEKLFF.

This chain uses TRBV2 with TRBJ2-1, with 14 bases lining up with TRBD2. V lost 6 bases and J lost 10; bases outside the gene matches: 8. CDR3 length: 15 residues. The germline V gene has CDR1 SNHLY and CDR2 FYNNEI. The chain's CDR3 is CASRTTSGGGREQFF. In nucleotides, the CDR3 is TGTGCCAGCAGGACGACTAGCGGGGGGGGTCGGGAGCAGTTCTTC.

The rearrangement joins TRBV7-9 to TRBJ2-3; D perhaps matches TRBD2 (5 bases). Germline values: CDR1 SEHNR, CDR2 FQNEAQ (reference sequence). The CDR3 has 15 residues. V was trimmed by 0 bases and J by 4 bases, leaving 11 bases between them. For the CDR3, the DNA is TGTGCCAGCAGCTTAGCAGGGCGGCGGGCAGATACGCAGTATTTT. Its protein is CASSLAGRRADTQYF.